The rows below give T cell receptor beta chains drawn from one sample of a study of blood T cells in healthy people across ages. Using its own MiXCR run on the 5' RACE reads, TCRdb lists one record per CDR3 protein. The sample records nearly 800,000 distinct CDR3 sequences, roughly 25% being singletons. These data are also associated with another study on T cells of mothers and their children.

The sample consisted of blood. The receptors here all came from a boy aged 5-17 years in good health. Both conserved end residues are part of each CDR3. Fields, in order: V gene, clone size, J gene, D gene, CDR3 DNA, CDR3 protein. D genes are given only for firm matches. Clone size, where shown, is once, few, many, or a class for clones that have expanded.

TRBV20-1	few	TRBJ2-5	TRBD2	TGCAGTGCTAGCCCCCCCGGAATAGCGGGGGTAAAGACCCAGTACTTC	CSASPPGIAGVKTQYF
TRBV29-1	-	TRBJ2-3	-	TGCAGCGTTGAAGGAGAAACAGGATATAGAACAGATACGCAGTATTTT	CSVEGETGYRTDTQYF
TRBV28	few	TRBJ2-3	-	TGTGCCAGCAGTCCCGTCTATGGGGTTCACACAGATACGCAGTATTTT	CASSPVYGVHTDTQYF
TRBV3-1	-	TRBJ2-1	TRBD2	TGTGCCAGCAGCCAAGCGATGATAGCGGGAGGTTATGAGCAGTTCTTC	CASSQAMIAGGYEQFF
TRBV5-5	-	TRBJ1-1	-	TGTGCCAGCAGCCAGGGGTGGGAGAACACTGAAGCTTTCTTT	CASSQGWENTEAFF
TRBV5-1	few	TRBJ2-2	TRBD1	TGCGCCAGCAGCTGGGGGACAGCTAACGCGGGGGAGCTGTTTTTT	CASSWGTANAGELFF
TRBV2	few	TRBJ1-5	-	TGTGCCAGCAGTGATACAGGGAGGCAGCCCCAGCATTTT	CASSDTGRQPQHF
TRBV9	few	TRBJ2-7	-	TGTGCCAGCAGCGTAGGGGGTGGGACATCGCAGTACTTC	CASSVGGGTSQYF
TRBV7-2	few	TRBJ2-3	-	TGTGCCAGCAGCCAAAAGCCCCCCGTGGATACGCAGTATTTT	CASSQKPPVDTQYF
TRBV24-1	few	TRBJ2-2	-	TGTGCCACCAGTGACTTGGGGGATTTCACCGGGGAGCTGTTTTTT	CATSDLGDFTGELFF
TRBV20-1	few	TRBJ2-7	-	TGCAGCACCGGGCGCGGAGGGTGGCCCTCCTACGAGCAGTACTTC	CSTGRGGWPSYEQYF
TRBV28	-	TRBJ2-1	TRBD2	TGTGCCAGCAGTTCGCGACTAGCCTATGAGCAGTTCTTC	CASSSRLAYEQFF
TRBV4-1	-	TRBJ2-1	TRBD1	TGCGCCAGCAGCCCCCCGCTTGGGGGACAGGGGGCCTACAATGAGCAGTTCTTC	CASSPPLGGQGAYNEQFF
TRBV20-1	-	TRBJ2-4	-	TGCAGTGCTCTGTGGGGGCGGACCCTTTCCAAAAACATTCAGTACTTC	CSALWGRTLSKNIQYF
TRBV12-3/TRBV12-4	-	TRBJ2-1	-	TGTGCCAGCACCCCCTGGGGGGATCGGCCATTACATGAGCAGTTCTTC	CASTPWGDRPLHEQFF
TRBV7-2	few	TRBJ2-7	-	TGTGCCAGTAGTCTAGGGGACTTGTCCTACGAGCAGTACTTC	CASSLGDLSYEQYF
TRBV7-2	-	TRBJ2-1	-	TGTGCCAGCAGCTTCGGCCCAGCGGGCAATGAGCAGTTCTTC	CASSFGPAGNEQFF
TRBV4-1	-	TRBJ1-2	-	TGCGCCAGCAGCCATCTTTCTTTACAGGGACCTGGCGCTAACTATGGCTACACCTTC	CASSHLSLQGPGANYGYTF
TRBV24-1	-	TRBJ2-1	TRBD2	TGTGCCACCAGTGAGTTAGCGGGGGGGCTTATTAATGAGCAGTTCTTC	CATSELAGGLINEQFF
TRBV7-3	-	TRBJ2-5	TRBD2	TGTGCCAGCAGCACGAATGGGGGGGAAGCAGAGACCCAGTACTTC	CASSTNGGEAETQYF
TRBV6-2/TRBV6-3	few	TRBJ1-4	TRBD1	TGTGCCAGCATCAAACAGGGGGCGCAGATTGAAAAACTGTTTTTT	CASIKQGAQIEKLFF
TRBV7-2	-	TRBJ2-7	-	TGTGCCAGCAGCTTAAGACTTCCATACGAGCAGTACTTC	CASSLRLPYEQYF
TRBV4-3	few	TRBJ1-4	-	TGCGCCAGCAGCCCCAGTGGTTTATGGGCGGATGAAAAACTGTTTTTT	CASSPSGLWADEKLFF
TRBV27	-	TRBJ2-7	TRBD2	TGTGCCAGCAGTTTATCTGGCGGGGGGGCTCGTTACGAGCAGTACTTC	CASSLSGGGARYEQYF
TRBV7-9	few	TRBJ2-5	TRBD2	TGTGCCAGCAGCCCGATTTGGACTAGCGGGGGGGCCATGGAAGAGACCCAGTACTTC	CASSPIWTSGGAMEETQYF
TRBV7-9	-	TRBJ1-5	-	TGTGCCAGCAGCTTAGTGTATCAGCCCCAGCATTTT	CASSLVYQPQHF
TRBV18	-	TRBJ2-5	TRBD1	TGTGCCAGCTCACCCCAACTGGGACAGGGGGTTATGGAGACCCAGTACTTC	CASSPQLGQGVMETQYF
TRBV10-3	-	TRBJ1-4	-	TGTGCCATCAGCGATACCGGGACGGCGGGTGAAAAACTGTTTTTT	CAISDTGTAGEKLFF
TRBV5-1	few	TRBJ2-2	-	TGCGCCAGCAGCTTTACAGGAACGACCGGGGAGCTGTTTTTT	CASSFTGTTGELFF
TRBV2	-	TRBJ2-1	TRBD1	TGTGCCGGTAGGACAGGGGGAGGCTCCTACAATGAGCAGTTCTTC	CAGRTGGGSYNEQFF
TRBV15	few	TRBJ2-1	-	TGTGCCACCAGCAGGCAGGGGGCGGGAGCTGAGCAGTTCTTC	CATSRQGAGAEQFF
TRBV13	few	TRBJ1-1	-	TGTGCCAGCAGCTCGTTTAGTTCGAACACTGAAGCTTTCTTT	CASSSFSSNTEAFF
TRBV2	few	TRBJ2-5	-	TGTGCCAGCAGTGAAGCGCTTTCTGGGCTTGAGCAGTACTTC	CASSEALSGLEQYF
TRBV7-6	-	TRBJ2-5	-	TGTGCCAGCAGCTTAGCCCTGGGGAGGCCAGAGACCCAGTACTTC	CASSLALGRPETQYF
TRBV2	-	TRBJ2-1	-	TGTGCCAGCAAACGCAGAGTGCCTAGGGACAATGAGCAGTTCTTC	CASKRRVPRDNEQFF
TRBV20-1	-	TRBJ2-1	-	TGCAGTGCTATCCTAGCTGGGGTAGGCAATGAGCAGTTCTTC	CSAILAGVGNEQFF
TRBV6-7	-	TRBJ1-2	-	TGTGCCAGCAGCGGCCTTACCGCCCCTAATGGGTACACCTTC	CASSGLTAPNGYTF
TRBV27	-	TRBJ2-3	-	TGTGCCAGCAGTATCCAGGACACAGATACGCAGTATTTT	CASSIQDTDTQYF
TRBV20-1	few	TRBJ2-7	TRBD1	TGCAGTGCTAGCACAGGGGGCAGCGAGCAGTACTTC	CSASTGGSEQYF
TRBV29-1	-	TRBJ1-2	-	TGCAGCGTTGAGAATTATAACTATGGCTACACCTTC	CSVENYNYGYTF
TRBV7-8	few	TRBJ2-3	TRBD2	TGTGCCAGCAGCTTAGTCTTCTCCGGGGGGACAGATACGCAGTATTTT	CASSLVFSGGTDTQYF
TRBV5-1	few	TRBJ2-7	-	TGCGCCAGCAGCCGAGAGAATACCTACGAGCAGTACTTC	CASSRENTYEQYF
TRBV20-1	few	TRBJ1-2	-	TGCAGTGCTAGAGACGGATATGGCTACACCTTC	CSARDGYGYTF
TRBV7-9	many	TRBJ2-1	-	TGTGCCAGCAGCCCCAACTCCGAGCAGTTCTTC	CASSPNSEQFF
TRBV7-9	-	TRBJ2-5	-	TGTGCCAGCAGCTTAGGAATAGGACAAGAGACCCAGTACTTC	CASSLGIGQETQYF